What follows describes a single T cell receptor (beta chain). The target antigen is unknown. The data derive from a study of OX40 agonist ivuxolimab in advanced cancers. Study as a whole: Patients were dosed intravenously with ivuxolimab at 0.01 to 10 mg/kg every 2 weeks.

The data were produced by immunoSEQ multiplex PCR, yet TCRdb's version contains in-frame clones alone and is incomplete. This sample yields fewer than 90,000 clones, of which roughly 89% are seen a single time; less than 0.2% belongs to the top ten. CDR1 and CDR2 (germline): SNHLY, FYNNEI. CDR3 length equals 14 residues. V was clipped by 1 base and J by 6 bases; unmatched bases: 5. Patients with a history of autoimmune disease or on systemic immunosuppression were excluded. General observations from the study: Low clonal expansion, among the lowest seen, marked partial responders at 0.1-3.0 mg/kg. Fewer expanded clones were found on average in CD4+ than in CD8+ T cells.

The starting material was CD4+ or CD8+ T cells sorted from blood, obtained in a trial of the OX40 agonist ivuxolimab. The rearrangement joins TRBV2 to TRBJ2-5; 7 bases are shared with TRBD1. This TCR was recovered from an adult with an advanced solid tumor such as melanoma, head and neck, liver or kidney cancer. The CDR3 sequence: CASSEGNRGKTQYF. The CDR3, as DNA: TGTGCCAGCAGTGAAGGGAACAGGGGAAAGACCCAGTACTTC.